A single sample is the source of the 25 T cell receptor beta chains below, sequenced in a study of Graves' ophthalmopathy and Graves' hyperthyroidism. Amplified TCR beta CDR3 regions were obtained using RNA transcripts as template. An opening RT-PCR round employed HTBI primers and preceded a second-round multiplex PCR. TCRdb independently ran MiXCR on the multiplex PCR reads; one entry per CDR3 protein. The table lists about 220,000 distinct CDR3 sequences, roughly 21% of them singletons. Sequencing was done on a sample of peripheral blood. These receptors all stem from a woman aged 45-65 years with Graves' ophthalmopathy.

In its sample, this clonotype was seen many times. The J gene is TRBJ2-5, the V gene TRBV6-6; D may correspond to TRBD1 or TRBD2 (6 bases each). V was clipped by 5 bases and J by 3 bases, with 19 bases between them. The CDR3 spans 16 residues. CDR1 is MNHNY and CDR2 is SVGAGI in the germline V gene (reference sequence). DNA of the CDR3: TGTGCCAGCAGTCTCACCAACTGGGGGGCGAAAGAGACCCAGTACTTC. Its protein product is CASSLTNWGAKETQYF.

This clonotype has at least ten counts. This chain links TRBV6-1 with TRBJ2-7; 7 bases line up with TRBD2. Trimming took 10 bases from V and 5 from J; bases not matched to a gene: 14. CDR3 length equals 14 residues. From germline, CDR1 is MNHNS and CDR2 SASEGT. Here the CDR3 DNA reads TGTGCCATCGGAGGGAGCGGGGTTCCTAACGAGCAGTACTTC. This gives the protein CAIGGSGVPNEQYF.

The chain carries TRBV11-2 and TRBJ1-1, with D perhaps TRBD1 (5 bases). Germline V CDR1 and CDR2: SGHAT, FQNNGV. This CDR3 spans 15 amino acids. The V end lost 2 bases, the J end lost 1 base, and 11 bases lay between the germline ends. CDR3 bases: TGTGCCAGCAGCTTATGGGGGGAACCGAACACTGAAGCTTTCTTT. Protein: CASSLWGEPNTEAFF.

This clonotype was recorded many times. J is TRBJ2-7 and V is TRBV11-1; TRBD2 matches 10 bases. CDR1 and CDR2 (germline): SGHAT, FQDESV (reference sequence). Losses at the gene ends were 7 bases for V and 2 bases for J; bases not matched to a gene: 11. This CDR3 has 16 amino acids. The chain's CDR3 is CASTQGGGLAPYEQYF. CDR3 DNA sequence: TGTGCCAGCACCCAGGGGGGGGGACTAGCGCCCTACGAGCAGTACTTC.

This clonotype was counted many times. This chain connects TRBV7-2 to TRBJ2-2; D gene ambiguous. The CDR3 length is 13 residues. V was pared by 7 bases and J by 1 base, with 7 bases between. Germline V CDR1 and CDR2: SGHTA, FQGNSA. Written as DNA, the CDR3 is TGTGCCAGCACCCCACTGAACACCGGGGAGCTGTTTTTT. It codes for CASTPLNTGELFF.

The rearrangement links TRBV6-1 to TRBJ1-1; a possible D gene is TRBD1 (6 bases). CDR1 MNHNS and CDR2 SASEGT come from the germline V gene. V shed 4 bases and J shed 3 bases, with 18 bases lying between them. The CDR3 spans 16 residues. The CDR3 is CASSAAVGQSDTEAFF. The CDR3 bases are TGTGCCAGCAGTGCCGCCGTTGGACAGTCCGACACTGAAGCTTTCTTT.

Many counts were recorded for this clonotype. The chain is built from TRBV10-3 and TRBJ1-5; tentatively, D is TRBD1 (5 bases). Trimming removed 2 bases from V and 4 bases from J, with 9 bases in between. The CDR3 has 14 residues. CDR1 and CDR2 from the germline V gene are ENHRY and SYGVKD. CDR3 DNA sequence: TGTGCCATCAGTGAGCCCGGGGGAAATCAGCCCCAGCATTTT. It translates to CAISEPGGNQPQHF.

The chain has TRBV3-1 and TRBJ1-5; 9 nucleotides line up with TRBD1. Per germline, CDR1 LGHDT and CDR2 YNNKEL (reference sequence). The CDR3 consists of 17 residues. V lost 0 bases, J lost 3 bases, and 6 bases stayed unmatched. For the CDR3, the DNA is TGTGCCAGCAGCCAAGACCCCACAGGGGGCTACAATCAGCCCCAGCATTTT. Residues: CASSQDPTGGYNQPQHF.

This clonotype was observed at least ten times. The chain joins TRBV30 to TRBJ1-1, with 8 bases that match TRBD1. Germline-derived CDR1 and CDR2 are GTSNPN and SVGIG (reference sequence). After removal of 5 bases from V and 5 bases from J, the junction contained 4 bases not matched to a gene. The CDR3 has 12 residues. CDR3 sequence reads: CAWGQGETEAFF. CDR3 sequence (DNA): TGTGCCTGGGGACAGGGAGAGACTGAAGCTTTCTTT.

The table lists this clonotype with a count of one. The rearrangement links TRBV25-1 to TRBJ1-3; D unresolved. The V gene's germline CDR1 is MGHDK and CDR2 SYGVNS. The CDR3 length is 17 residues. The V end was cut by 1 base, the J end by 0 bases, with 13 bases between. CDR3 sequence reads: CASSESNSQFSGNTIYF. CDR3 in DNA: TGTGCCAGCAGTGAATCTAACAGCCAATTCTCTGGAAACACCATATATTTT.

CDR3 coding DNA: TGCAGCGTAGATAAGGGACAGGGGGCTGCTGGCTACACCTTC. Its translation: CSVDKGQGAAGYTF. The chain carries TRBV29-1 and TRBJ1-2; 12 bases align to TRBD1. Trimming at V came to 6 bases and at J to 7 bases, leaving 9 bases not matched to a gene. CDR3 length equals 14 residues. Germline CDR1 reads SQVTM; CDR2 reads ANQGSEA.

This clonotype was recorded many times. The CDR3 is CASSLQGGLSETQYF. The CDR3 DNA follows: TGTGCCAGCAGTTTACAGGGGGGACTATCCGAGACCCAGTACTTC. The genes are TRBV12-3 or TRBV12-4 and TRBJ2-5; D may correspond to TRBD1 or TRBD2 (7 bases each). There are 15 residues in the CDR3. The ends were cut back, 2 bases at V and 5 bases at J, with 15 bases in the middle.

This clonotype was seen repeatedly, ten times or more. Here the CDR3 DNA reads TGCAGTGCTAAAGACTTGAACACTGAAGCTTTCTTT. Its translation is CSAKDLNTEAFF. The genes are TRBV20-1 and TRBJ1-1; D is undetermined. The CDR3 is made up of 12 amino acids. CDR1 DFQATT and CDR2 SNEGSKA come from the germline V gene (reference sequence). Trimming cost V 4 bases and J 0 bases, with 6 bases left between them.

Ten or more counts support this clonotype. CDR3 residues: CASSYGGSTDTQYF. Here the CDR3 DNA reads TGTGCCAGCAGTTACGGCGGAAGCACAGATACGCAGTATTTT. This sequence joins TRBV6-5 and TRBJ2-3, with D unresolved. The CDR3 has 14 amino acids. Germline V gene sequence: CDR1 MNHEY, CDR2 SVGAGI. Trimming cost V 2 bases and J 0 bases, with 6 bases left between them.

This clonotype was counted at least ten times. The V call is TRBV29-1, the J call TRBJ2-2; TRBD1 is a possible D gene (5 bases). This CDR3 spans 14 amino acids. Germline V gives CDR1 SQVTM, CDR2 ANQGSEA. Trimming shortened V by 4 bases and J by 4 bases, and 13 bases separated the two germline ends. In DNA, the CDR3 is TGCAGCGTTGGTGCCAGGGTCGGCACCGGGGAGCTGTTTTTT. Translating gives CSVGARVGTGELFF.

To note about this clonotype: The CDR3 carries no conserved terminal phenylalanine or tryptophan, so it likely arises from a read error. V gene TRBV4-1 combines with J gene TRBJ2-2; no clear D. With 1 base removed from V and 1 base from J, the gap between germline ends came to 4 bases. The germline V gene encodes CDR1 MGHRA and CDR2 YSYEKL. There are 14 residues in the CDR3. CDR3 protein: CASSQGLNTGELFL. The CDR3 DNA follows: TGCGCCAGCAGCCAAGGTCTGAACACCGGGGAGCTGTTTCTT.

This sequence joins TRBV12-3 or TRBV12-4 and TRBJ1-1; no clear D gene. Deletions cut 5 bases from V and 4 bases from J, with 17 bases between. The CDR3 sequence is 15 residues long. The CDR3 DNA reads as TGTGCCAGCAGTAGCCGTGGGGAAGGAATCACTGAAGCTTTCTTT. Its translation: CASSSRGEGITEAFF.

The chain carries TRBV29-1 and TRBJ2-2, with D hard to call. Germline V gene data show CDR1 as SQVTM and CDR2 as ANQGSEA. Trimming shortened V by 4 bases and J by 2 bases, and 14 bases separated the two germline ends. CDR3 length: 15 amino acids. CDR3 residues: CSVALTRKNTGELFF. DNA for the CDR3: TGCAGCGTTGCTTTGACAAGGAAAAACACCGGGGAGCTGTTTTTT.

This clonotype has ten or more counts. V usage is TRBV27 and J usage is TRBJ1-1, with 7 bases matching TRBD1. Per germline, CDR1 MNHEY and CDR2 SMNVEV (reference sequence). The trim removed 3 bases at V and 1 base at J, leaving 8 bases unmatched. The CDR3 totals 16 residues. CDR3 amino acids: CASSFSSTGSNTEAFF. The CDR3 DNA reads TGTGCCAGCAGTTTCTCCTCGACAGGGTCGAACACTGAAGCTTTCTTT.

J is TRBJ1-2 and V is TRBV6-1; 11 bases align to TRBD1. The CDR3 runs to 13 residues. V shed 6 bases, J shed 8 bases, and the junction held 5 bases outside the gene matches. Germline loops: CDR1 MNHNS, CDR2 SASEGT. The CDR3 DNA reads as TGTGCCAGCAGCCGGCGGGACAGGGGGGGCTACACCTTC. It encodes CASSRRDRGGYTF.

This clonotype was detected many times. The V and J genes are TRBV6-5 and TRBJ2-5; maybe TRBD1 (6 bases). Per the germline V gene, CDR1 is MNHEY and CDR2 is SVGAGI. V was shortened by 6 bases and J by 1 base, with 9 bases between the two germline ends. This CDR3 has 13 residues. In nucleotides, the CDR3 is TGTGCCAGCAGGAGGGGGACCCAAGAGACCCAGTACTTC. Translated: CASRRGTQETQYF.

This clonotype was seen many times. This chain connects TRBV6-2 or TRBV6-3 to TRBJ1-2; TRBD1 matches 11 bases. This CDR3 is built from 14 residues. Germline lookup yields CDR1 MNHEY and CDR2 SVGEGT. V gave up 6 bases and J gave up 5 bases; unmatched junction bases: 5. CDR3 DNA sequence: TGTGCCAGCAGCCGCGGACAGGGGGCGTATGGCTACACCTTC. Amino acid sequence: CASSRGQGAYGYTF.

A remark on this clonotype: The junction differs from germline at one of its ends, possibly a read error. This CDR3 reads CASSLAGSFPNSPHHF. DNA for the CDR3: TGTGCCAGCAGCTTAGCGGGGTCCTTTCCCAATTCACCCCACCACTTT. The rearrangement uses TRBV7-8 and TRBJ1-6, with D unclear. Germline assignment: CDR1 SGHVS and CDR2 FQNEAQ. The CDR3 runs to 16 residues.

V gene TRBV30 combines with J gene TRBJ2-7, with D hard to call. This CDR3 contains 11 residues. The germline V and J ends were trimmed by 2 bases and 3 bases, with 5 bases remaining between them. The germline V gene has CDR1 GTSNPN and CDR2 SVGIG (reference sequence). CDR3 sequence reads: CAWSLGYEQYF. In DNA form, the CDR3 reads TGTGCCTGGAGTCTGGGCTACGAGCAGTACTTC.

This clonotype has at least ten counts. This chain links TRBV19 with TRBJ1-1; 8 nucleotides match TRBD1. V lost 4 bases, J lost 6 bases, and 10 bases stayed unmatched. Germline V gene data show CDR1 as LNHDA and CDR2 as SQIVND (reference sequence). The CDR3 contains 15 residues. The CDR3 sequence is CASSTWTGITAEAFF. CDR3 in DNA: TGTGCCAGTAGTACATGGACAGGGATTACCGCTGAAGCTTTCTTT.